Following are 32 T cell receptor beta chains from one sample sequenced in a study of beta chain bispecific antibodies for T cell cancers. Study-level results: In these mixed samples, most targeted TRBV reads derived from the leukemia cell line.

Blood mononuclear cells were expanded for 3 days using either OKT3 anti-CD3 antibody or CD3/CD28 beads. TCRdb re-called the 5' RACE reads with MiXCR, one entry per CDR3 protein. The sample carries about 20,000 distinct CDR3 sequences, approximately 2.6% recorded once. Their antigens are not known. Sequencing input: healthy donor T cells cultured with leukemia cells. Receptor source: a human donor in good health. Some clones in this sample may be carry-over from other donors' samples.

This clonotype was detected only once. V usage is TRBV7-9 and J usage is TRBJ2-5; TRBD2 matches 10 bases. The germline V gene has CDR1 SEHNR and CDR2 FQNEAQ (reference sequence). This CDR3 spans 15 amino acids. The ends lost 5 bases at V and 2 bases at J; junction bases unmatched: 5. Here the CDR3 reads CASSPGLAEQETQYF. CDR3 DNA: TGTGCCAGCAGCCCCGGACTAGCGGAACAAGAGACCCAGTACTTC.

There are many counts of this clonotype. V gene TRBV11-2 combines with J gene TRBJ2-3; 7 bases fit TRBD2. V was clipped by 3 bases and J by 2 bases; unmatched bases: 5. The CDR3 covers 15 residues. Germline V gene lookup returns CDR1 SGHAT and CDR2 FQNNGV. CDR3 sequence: CASSFGTINTDTQYF. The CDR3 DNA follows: TGTGCCAGCAGCTTTGGGACTATCAACACAGATACGCAGTATTTT.

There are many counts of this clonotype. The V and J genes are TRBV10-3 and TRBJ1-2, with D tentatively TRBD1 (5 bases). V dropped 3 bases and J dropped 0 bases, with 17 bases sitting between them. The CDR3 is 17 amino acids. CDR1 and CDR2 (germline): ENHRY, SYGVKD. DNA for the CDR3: TGTGCCATCAGTGATCCAGTGTTTCAGGGCACTAACTATGGCTACACCTTC. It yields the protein CAISDPVFQGTNYGYTF.

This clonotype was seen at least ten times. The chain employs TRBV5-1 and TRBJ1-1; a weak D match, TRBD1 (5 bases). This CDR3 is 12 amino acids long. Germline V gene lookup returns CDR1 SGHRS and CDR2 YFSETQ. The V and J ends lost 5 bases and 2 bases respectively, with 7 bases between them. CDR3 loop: CASRWDNTEAFF. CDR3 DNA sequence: TGCGCCAGCAGATGGGACAACACTGAAGCTTTCTTT.

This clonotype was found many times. The CDR3 DNA is TGTGCCAGCAGTGCGGGACTAGCGGCTACCGGGGAGCTGTTTTTT. Residues: CASSAGLAATGELFF. The chain couples TRBV2 to TRBJ2-2; 11 nucleotides line up with TRBD2. The germline V gene encodes CDR1 SNHLY and CDR2 FYNNEI. This CDR3 is 15 amino acids long. Germline trimming cut 4 bases from V and 5 bases from J; bases unmatched to any gene: 3. Together with reference TRBV2 and TRBJ2-2, the CDR3 gives the full variable domain: EPEVTQTPSHQVTQMGQEVILRCVPISNHLYFYWYRQILGQKVEFLVSFYNNEISEKSEIFDDQFSVERPDGSNFTLKIRSTKLEDSAMYFCASSAGLAATGELFFGEGSRLTVL.

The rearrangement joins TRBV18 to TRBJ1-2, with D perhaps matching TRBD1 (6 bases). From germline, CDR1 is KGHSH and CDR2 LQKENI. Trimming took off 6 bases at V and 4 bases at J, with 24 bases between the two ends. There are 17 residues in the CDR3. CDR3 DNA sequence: TGTGCCAGCTCTCCGAACCAACAGGGCTACAAGTTCTATGGCTACACCTTC. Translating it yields CASSPNQQGYKFYGYTF.

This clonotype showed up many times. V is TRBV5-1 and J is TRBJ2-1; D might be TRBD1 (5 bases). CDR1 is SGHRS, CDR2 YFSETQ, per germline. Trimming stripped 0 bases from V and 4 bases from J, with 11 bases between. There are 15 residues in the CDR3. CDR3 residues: CASSLGAGSYNEQFF. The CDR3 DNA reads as TGCGCCAGCAGCTTGGGGGCAGGGTCGTACAATGAGCAGTTCTTC.

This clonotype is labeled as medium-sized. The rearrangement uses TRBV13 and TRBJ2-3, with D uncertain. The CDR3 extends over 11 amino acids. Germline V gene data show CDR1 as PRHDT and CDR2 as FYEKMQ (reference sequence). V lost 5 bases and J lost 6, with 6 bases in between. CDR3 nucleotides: TGTGCCAGCAGCACGATGGATACGCAGTATTTT. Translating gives CASSTMDTQYF.

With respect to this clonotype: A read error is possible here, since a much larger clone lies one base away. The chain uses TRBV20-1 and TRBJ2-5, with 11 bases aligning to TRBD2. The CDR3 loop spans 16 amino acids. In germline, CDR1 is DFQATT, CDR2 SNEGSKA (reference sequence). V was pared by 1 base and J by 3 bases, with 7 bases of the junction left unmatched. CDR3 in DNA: TGCAGTGCTAGAGTAGCGGGGGGGGCGATCGAAGAGACCCAGTACTTC. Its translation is CSARVAGGAIEETQYF.

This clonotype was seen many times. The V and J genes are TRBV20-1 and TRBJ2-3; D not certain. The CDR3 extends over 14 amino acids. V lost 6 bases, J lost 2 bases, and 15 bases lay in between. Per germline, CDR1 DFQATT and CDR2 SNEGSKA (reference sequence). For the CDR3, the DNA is TGCAGTGCCCCCAGTGACAAGGTCACAGATACGCAGTATTTT. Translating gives CSAPSDKVTDTQYF.

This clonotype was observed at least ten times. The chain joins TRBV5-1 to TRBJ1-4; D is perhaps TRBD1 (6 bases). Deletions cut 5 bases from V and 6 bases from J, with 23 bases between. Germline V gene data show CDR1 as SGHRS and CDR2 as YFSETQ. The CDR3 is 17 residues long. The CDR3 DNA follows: TGCGCCAGCAGTCCAGCCGAGTGGGGGCAGGGCTATGAAAAACTGTTTTTT. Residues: CASSPAEWGQGYEKLFF.

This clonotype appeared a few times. The CDR3 loop is CASSFRTSGGAGSHNEQFF. The CDR3 DNA reads as TGTGCCAGCAGCTTCCGGACTAGCGGGGGGGCCGGGTCCCACAATGAGCAGTTCTTC. The J gene is TRBJ2-1, the V gene TRBV7-8, with 15 bases identical to TRBD2. After removal of 3 bases from V and 5 bases from J, the junction contained 11 bases not matched to a gene. Germline CDR1 reads SGHVS; CDR2 reads FQNEAQ. This CDR3 is built from 19 residues.

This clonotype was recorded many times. CDR3 coding DNA: TGTGCCAGTAGCTGGGGTCGGGGCACTGAAGCTTTCTTT. Protein sequence: CASSWGRGTEAFF. The chain has TRBV19 and TRBJ1-1; no clear D gene. Germline-derived CDR1 and CDR2 are LNHDA and SQIVND (reference sequence). The CDR3 is 13 residues long. The V and J ends lost 6 bases and 4 bases respectively, with 12 bases between them.

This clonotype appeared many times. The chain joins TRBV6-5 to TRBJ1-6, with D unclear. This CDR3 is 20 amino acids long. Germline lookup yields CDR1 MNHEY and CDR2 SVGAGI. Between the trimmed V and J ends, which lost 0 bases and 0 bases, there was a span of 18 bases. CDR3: CASSYSGGLRLGSYNSPLHF. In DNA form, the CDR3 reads TGTGCCAGCAGTTACTCGGGTGGACTAAGGCTGGGCTCCTATAATTCACCCCTCCACTTT.

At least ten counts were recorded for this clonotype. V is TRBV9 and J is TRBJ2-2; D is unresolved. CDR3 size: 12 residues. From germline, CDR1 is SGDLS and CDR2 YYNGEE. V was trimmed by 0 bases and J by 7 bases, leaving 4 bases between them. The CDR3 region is CASSVEGGELFF. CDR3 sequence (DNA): TGTGCCAGCAGCGTAGAAGGCGGGGAGCTGTTTTTT.

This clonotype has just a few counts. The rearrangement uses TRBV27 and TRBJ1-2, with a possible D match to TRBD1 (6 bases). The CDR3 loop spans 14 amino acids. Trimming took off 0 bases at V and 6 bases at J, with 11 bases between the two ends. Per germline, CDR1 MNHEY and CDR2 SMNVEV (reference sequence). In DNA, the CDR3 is TGTGCCAGCAGTTTATCGAGGGGGGCGGATGGCTACACCTTC. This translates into CASSLSRGADGYTF.

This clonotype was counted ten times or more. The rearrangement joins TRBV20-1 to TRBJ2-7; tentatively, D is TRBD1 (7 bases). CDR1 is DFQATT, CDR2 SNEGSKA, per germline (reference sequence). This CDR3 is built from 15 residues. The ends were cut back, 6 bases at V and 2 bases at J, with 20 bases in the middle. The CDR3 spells CSAQGGPLIPYEQYF. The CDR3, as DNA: TGCAGTGCCCAGGGGGGCCCCCTCATCCCCTACGAGCAGTACTTC.

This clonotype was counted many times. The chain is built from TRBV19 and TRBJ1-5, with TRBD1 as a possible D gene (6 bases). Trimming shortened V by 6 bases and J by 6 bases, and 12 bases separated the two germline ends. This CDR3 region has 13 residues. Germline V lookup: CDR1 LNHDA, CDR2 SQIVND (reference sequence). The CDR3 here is CASSPGTSQPQHF. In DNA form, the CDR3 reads TGTGCCAGTAGCCCTGGGACATCTCAGCCCCAGCATTTT.

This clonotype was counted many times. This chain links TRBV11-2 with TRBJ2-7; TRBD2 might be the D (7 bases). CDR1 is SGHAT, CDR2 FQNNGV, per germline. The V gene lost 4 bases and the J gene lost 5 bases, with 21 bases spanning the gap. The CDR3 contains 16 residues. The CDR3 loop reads CASSSPGGPGVDEQYF. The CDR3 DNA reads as TGTGCCAGCAGCTCTCCCGGGGGGCCAGGGGTGGACGAGCAGTACTTC. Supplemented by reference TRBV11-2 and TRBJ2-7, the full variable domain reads EAGVAQSPRYKIIEKRQSVAFWCNPISGHATLYWYQQILGQGPKLLIQFQNNGVVDDSQLPKDRFSAERLKGVDSTLKIQPAKLEDSAVYLCASSSPGGPGVDEQYFGPGTRLTVT.

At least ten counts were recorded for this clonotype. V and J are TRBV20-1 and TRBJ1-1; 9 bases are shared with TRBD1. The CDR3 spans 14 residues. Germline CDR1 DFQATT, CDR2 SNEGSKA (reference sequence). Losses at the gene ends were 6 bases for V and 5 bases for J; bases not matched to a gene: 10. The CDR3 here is CSADDRGVRTEAFF. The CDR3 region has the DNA TGCAGTGCCGACGACAGGGGGGTGAGGACTGAAGCTTTCTTT.

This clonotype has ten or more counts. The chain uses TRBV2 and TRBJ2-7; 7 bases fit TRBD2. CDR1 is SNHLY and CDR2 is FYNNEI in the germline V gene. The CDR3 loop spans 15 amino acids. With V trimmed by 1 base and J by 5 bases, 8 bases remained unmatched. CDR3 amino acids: CASSEGGTTTDEQYF. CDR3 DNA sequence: TGTGCCAGCAGTGAAGGGGGGACTACAACCGACGAGCAGTACTTC.

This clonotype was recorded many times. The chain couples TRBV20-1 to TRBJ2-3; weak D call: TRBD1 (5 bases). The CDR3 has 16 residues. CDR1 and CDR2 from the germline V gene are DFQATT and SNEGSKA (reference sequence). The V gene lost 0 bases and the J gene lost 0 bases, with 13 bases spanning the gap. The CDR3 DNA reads TGCAGTGCTAGAGATGTTCGACAGCCTAGCACAGATACGCAGTATTTT. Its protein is CSARDVRQPSTDTQYF.

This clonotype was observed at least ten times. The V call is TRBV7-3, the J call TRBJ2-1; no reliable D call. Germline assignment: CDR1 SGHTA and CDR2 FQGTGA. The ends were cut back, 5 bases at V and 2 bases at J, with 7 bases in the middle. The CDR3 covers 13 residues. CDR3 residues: CASSAGAYNEQFF. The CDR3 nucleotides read TGTGCCAGCAGCGCAGGAGCCTACAATGAGCAGTTCTTC.

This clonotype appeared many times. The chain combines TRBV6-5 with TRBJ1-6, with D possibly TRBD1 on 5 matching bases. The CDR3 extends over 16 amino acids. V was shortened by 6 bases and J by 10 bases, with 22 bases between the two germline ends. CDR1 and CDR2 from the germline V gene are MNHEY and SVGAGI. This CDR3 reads CASSPGDPGRGSPLHF. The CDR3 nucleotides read TGTGCCAGCAGCCCCGGGGACCCCGGTCGGGGGTCACCCCTCCACTTT.

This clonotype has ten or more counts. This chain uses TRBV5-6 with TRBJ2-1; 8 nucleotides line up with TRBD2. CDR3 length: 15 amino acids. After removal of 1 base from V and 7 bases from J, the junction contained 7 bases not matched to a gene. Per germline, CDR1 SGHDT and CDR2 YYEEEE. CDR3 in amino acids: CASSLWVAGINEQFF. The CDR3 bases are TGTGCCAGCAGCTTGTGGGTAGCGGGGATAAATGAGCAGTTCTTC.

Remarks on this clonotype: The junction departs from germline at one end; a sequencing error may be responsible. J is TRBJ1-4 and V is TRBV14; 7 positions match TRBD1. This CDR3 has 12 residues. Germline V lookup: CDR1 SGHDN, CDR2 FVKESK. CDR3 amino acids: CASSQTTGQLVF. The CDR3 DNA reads TGTGCCAGCAGCCAGACGACAGGGCAACTGGTTTTT.

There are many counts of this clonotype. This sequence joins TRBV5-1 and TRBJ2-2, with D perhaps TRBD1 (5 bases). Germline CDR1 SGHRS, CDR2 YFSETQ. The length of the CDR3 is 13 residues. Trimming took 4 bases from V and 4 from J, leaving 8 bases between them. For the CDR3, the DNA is TGCGCCAGCAGCCAGGGTTTCACCGGGGAGCTGTTTTTT. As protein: CASSQGFTGELFF.

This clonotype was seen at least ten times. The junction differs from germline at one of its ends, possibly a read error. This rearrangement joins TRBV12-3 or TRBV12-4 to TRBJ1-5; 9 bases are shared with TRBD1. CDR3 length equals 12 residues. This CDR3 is CASRAPGQGKYF. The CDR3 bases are TGTGCCAGCAGAGCTCCCGGACAGGGGAAATATTTT.

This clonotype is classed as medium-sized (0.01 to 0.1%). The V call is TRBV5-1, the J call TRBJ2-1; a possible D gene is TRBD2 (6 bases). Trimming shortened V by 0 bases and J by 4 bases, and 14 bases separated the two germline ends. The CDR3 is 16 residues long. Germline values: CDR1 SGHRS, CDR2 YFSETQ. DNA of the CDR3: TGCGCCAGCAGCTTGGCCCCGGGGGATACTTACAATGAGCAGTTCTTC. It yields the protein CASSLAPGDTYNEQFF.

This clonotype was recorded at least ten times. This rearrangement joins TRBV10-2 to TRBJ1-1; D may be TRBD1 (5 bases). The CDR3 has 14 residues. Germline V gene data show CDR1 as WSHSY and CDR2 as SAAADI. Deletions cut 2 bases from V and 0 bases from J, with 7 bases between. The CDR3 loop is CASSEQGLNTEAFF. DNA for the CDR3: TGCGCCAGCAGTGAGCAGGGCCTGAACACTGAAGCTTTCTTT.

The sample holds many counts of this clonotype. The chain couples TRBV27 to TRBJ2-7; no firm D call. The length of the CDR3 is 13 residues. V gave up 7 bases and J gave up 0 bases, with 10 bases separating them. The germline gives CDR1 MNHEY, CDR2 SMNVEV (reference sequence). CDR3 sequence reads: CASKARLSYEQYF. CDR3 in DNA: TGTGCCAGCAAAGCGAGGCTCTCCTACGAGCAGTACTTC.

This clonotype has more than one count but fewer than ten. The CDR3 protein is CASSYTGANQPQHF. Here the CDR3 DNA reads TGTGCCAGCAGTTACACTGGGGCGAATCAGCCCCAGCATTTT. This chain joins TRBV27 and TRBJ1-5; D perhaps matches TRBD1 (5 bases). CDR3 length: 14 residues. The V and J ends lost 4 bases and 4 bases respectively, with 11 bases between them. Germline CDR1 and CDR2: MNHEY and SMNVEV (reference sequence).